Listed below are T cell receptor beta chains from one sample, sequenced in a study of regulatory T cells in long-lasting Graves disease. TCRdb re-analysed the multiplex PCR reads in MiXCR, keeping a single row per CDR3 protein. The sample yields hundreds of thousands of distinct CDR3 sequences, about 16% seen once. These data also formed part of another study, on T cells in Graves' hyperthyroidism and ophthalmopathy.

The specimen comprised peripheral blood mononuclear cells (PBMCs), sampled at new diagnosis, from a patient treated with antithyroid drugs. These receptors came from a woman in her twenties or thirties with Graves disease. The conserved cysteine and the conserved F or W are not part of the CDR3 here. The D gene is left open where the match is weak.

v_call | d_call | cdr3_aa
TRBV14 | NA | ASSQFVNQPQH
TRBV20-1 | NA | SAPRGYGYT
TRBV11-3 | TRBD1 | ASSTGTGNTDTQY
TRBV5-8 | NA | ASSLRTASKSTPEAF
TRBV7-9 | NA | ASRPRADLGENTEAF
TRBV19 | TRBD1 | ASNSLGTGNTGELF
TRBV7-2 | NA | ASSLQGYTEQY
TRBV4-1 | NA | ASSQVLPNTEAF
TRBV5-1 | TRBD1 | ASSGSTGITGNTIY
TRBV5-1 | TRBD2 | ASSPDGTSGSNEQF
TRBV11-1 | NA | ASSYAGPTGETQH
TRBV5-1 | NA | ASSLVRGFSYEQY
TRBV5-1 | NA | ASSLAVDKSEQY
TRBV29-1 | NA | SVAGNRNTYEQY
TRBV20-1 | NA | SARDRITGNQPQH
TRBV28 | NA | ASSAGEQY
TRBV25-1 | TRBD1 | ASSEFDRGFTREQY
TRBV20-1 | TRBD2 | SASPWTSGSTDTQY
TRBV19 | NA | ASTTEGYT
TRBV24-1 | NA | ATSDLGRAYGYT
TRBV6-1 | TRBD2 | ASSTTSGRSSYNEQF
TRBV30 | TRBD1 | AWNRGRYEQY
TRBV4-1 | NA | ASSQVGSTGVEQF
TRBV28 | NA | ASSLWTAGELF
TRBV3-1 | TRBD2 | ASSQGGAGVNEQY
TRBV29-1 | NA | SVEGREADTQY
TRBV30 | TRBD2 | AWSQLGGETQY
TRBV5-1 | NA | ASSWGETLNTGELF
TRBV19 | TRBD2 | ASSTRDYSYNEQF
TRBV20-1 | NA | SALNGGEQY
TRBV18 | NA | ASSQPTGTQY